The next 27 T cell receptor beta chains were all read from a single sample in a study of tumor-infiltrating lymphocytes in primary liver carcinoma. Making TCR beta cDNA involved approximately 0.5 ug total RNA and a constant-region primer. Three nested multiplex PCR rounds, a slightly modified ARM-PCR, produced the libraries for TCR beta. In the first two PCR rounds, TRBV1-TRBV30 forward primers were paired with a C-beta reverse primer, and each round lasted around 10 cycles. In TCRdb, the multiplex PCR reads were re-called with MiXCR into one record per CDR3 protein. The sample lists 75,000 to 90,000 distinct CDR3 sequences, 72% occurring once. Starting material for RNA and DNA co-extraction consisted of about 17-34 mg of unsorted bulk tissue. Sequencing was performed on liver tumor tissue from sampling region 1. Specified subset: tumor region T1, superior pole. These receptors were obtained from a man in his forties or fifties with primary liver carcinoma and hepatitis B virus infection.

To note about this clonotype: Germline and junction disagree at one end, which may indicate a read error. CDR3 coding DNA: TGTGTCAGCAGTCAACCGACAGGGGGCCATGAAAAACTGTTTTTT. As protein: CVSSQPTGGHEKLFF. This chain links TRBV6-2 or TRBV6-3 with TRBJ1-4, with 10 bases fitting TRBD1. The CDR3 length is 15 residues. CDR1 is MNHEY, CDR2 SVGEGT, per germline.

J is TRBJ1-2 and V is TRBV28; no firm D call. Trimming left V 11 bases short and J 7 bases short, with 17 bases between. This CDR3 has 12 amino acids. Germline V gene sequence: CDR1 MDHEN, CDR2 SYDVKM. CDR3 nucleotides: TGTGCCTTCCCTCTAGATTCAGGTGGCTACACCTTC. Translation gives CAFPLDSGGYTF.

Note on this clonotype: The CDR3 carries no conserved terminal phenylalanine or tryptophan, so it likely arises from a read error. This chain links TRBV11-2 with TRBJ2-1, with D hard to call. The CDR3 spans 13 residues. Trimming took off 6 bases at V and 5 bases at J, with 11 bases between the two ends. Germline loops: CDR1 SGHAT, CDR2 FQNNGV. The CDR3 is CASSPRPNNEQFS. The DNA of the CDR3 is TGTGCCAGCAGTCCCCGGCCCAACAATGAGCAGTTCTCC.

For this clonotype: It may be a read error: a sequence one base away is much more abundant. No DNA is shown, since the ends of the CDR3 on it are uncertain; the CDR3 is the one TCRdb lists. J is TRBJ2-3 and V is TRBV10-1; the DNA was not compared with TRBD2, the D call given in the table. Germline V gene sequence: CDR1 WNHNN, CDR2 SYGVQD (reference sequence). The CDR3 spans 18 residues, counting both ends. Here the CDR3 reads CASSESVASGTRGDTQFF.

This clonotype was seen at least ten times. The genes are TRBV10-3 and TRBJ2-5; TRBD2 agrees at 14 bases. There are 14 residues in the CDR3. Germline V gives CDR1 ENHRY, CDR2 SYGVKD. V lost 10 bases to trimming and J lost 4 bases; unmatched junction nucleotides: 5. The CDR3 here is CATRLAGGPETQYF. CDR3 bases: TGTGCCACGAGACTAGCGGGAGGGCCAGAGACCCAGTACTTC.

On this clonotype itself: A junction end diverges from the germline sequence, so it may reflect a read error. The rearrangement uses TRBV12-3 or TRBV12-4 and TRBJ1-6, with a tentative D call TRBD1 (6 bases). The CDR3 is made up of 15 amino acids. The CDR3 region is CASSSTTGRNTPLRF. As DNA, the CDR3 is TGTGCCAGCAGTTCCACTACAGGGCGTAATACACCCCTCCGCTTT.

Regarding this clonotype: At one end the junction does not follow the germline gene, possibly because of a read error. The chain couples TRBV4-1 to TRBJ1-2; D possibly corresponds to TRBD1 (5 bases). CDR3 size: 12 residues. Germline V gene lookup returns CDR1 MGHRA and CDR2 YSYEKL. CDR3 region: CAGSFRDHGYTF. The CDR3 coding sequence is TGCGCCGGCAGCTTCAGGGACCATGGCTACACCTTC.

As to this clonotype: The conserved phenylalanine or tryptophan normally closing the CDR3 is absent here, so this likely arose from a read error. The chain recombines TRBV7-8 with TRBJ2-3; perhaps TRBD1 as D (6 bases). The CDR3 consists of 14 residues. Per germline, CDR1 SGHVS and CDR2 FQNEAQ. As DNA, the CDR3 is TGTGCCAGCAGCACGGACAGCAGCACAAATACGCAGTATTCC. Translation: CASSTDSSTNTQYS.

The sample holds one count of this clonotype. Given a much more abundant clone one base away, this may be a read error. CDR3 loop: CASSLAPIWEYNEQFF. CDR3 DNA: TGTGCCAGCAGCTTAGCGCCGATTTGGGAATACAATGAGCAGTTCTTC. This rearrangement joins TRBV7-9 to TRBJ2-1, with D unresolved. This CDR3 has 16 amino acids. Germline CDR1 and CDR2: SEHNR and FQNEAQ (reference sequence). The germline V and J ends were trimmed by 0 bases and 4 bases, with 13 bases remaining between them.

In regard to this clonotype: The conserved final phenylalanine or tryptophan is absent from the CDR3, which likely points to a read error. The DNA is omitted, as the CDR3 cannot be located on it reliably, and the CDR3 follows TCRdb's listing. The chain carries TRBV6-6 and TRBJ2-7. The CDR3 spans 13 amino acids, including both terminal residues. Germline lookup yields CDR1 MNHNY and CDR2 SVGAGI (reference sequence). CDR3 residues: CASSFGPDYEQYS.

This clonotype was counted ten times or more. The chain combines TRBV6-6 with TRBJ2-7; 8 positions match TRBD2. Trimming cost V 4 bases and J 3 bases; bases outside gene matches: 8. CDR3 length: 15 residues. Germline CDR1 is MNHNY and CDR2 is SVGAGI (reference sequence). The CDR3 here is CASSLASLAGYEQYF. In DNA, the CDR3 is TGTGCCAGCAGTTTAGCCTCTCTAGCGGGCTACGAGCAGTACTTC.

The chain links TRBV11-2 to TRBJ2-1; D gene uncertain. CDR1 SGHAT and CDR2 FQNNGV come from the germline V gene. There are 16 residues in the CDR3. The V end was cut by 4 bases, the J end by 2 bases, with 15 bases between. CDR3 loop: CASSSRMVCTYNEQFF. The CDR3 nucleotides are TGTGCCAGCAGCTCTCGGATGGTATGTACCTACAATGAGCAGTTCTTC.

This clonotype occurred a few times. This may be a read error: a much more frequent sequence differs by one nucleotide. The chain carries TRBV6-1 and TRBJ2-3; no clear D. The CDR3 consists of 13 residues. Per germline, CDR1 MNHNS and CDR2 SASEGT. V lost 1 base, J lost 7 bases, and 9 bases lay in between. For the CDR3, the DNA is TGTGCCAGCAGTGAAGGGGTCCCAAATACGCAGTATTTT. Residues: CASSEGVPNTQYF.

This clonotype was counted at least ten times. The chain uses TRBV6-6 and TRBJ1-5; 10 nucleotides line up with TRBD1. Germline V gene data show CDR1 as MNHNY and CDR2 as SVGAGI (reference sequence). The CDR3 totals 15 residues. V dropped 7 bases and J dropped 7; count of bases not matched to a gene: 10. CDR3 protein: CASTAQTGGGQPQHF. The CDR3 bases are TGTGCCAGCACCGCGCAGACAGGGGGCGGGCAGCCCCAGCATTTT.

CDR3 sequence (DNA): TGTGCCAGCAGCTCACAGGGCCCGACAGAGACCCAGTACTTC. Amino acids: CASSSQGPTETQYF. This rearrangement joins TRBV7-2 to TRBJ2-5, with D tentatively TRBD1 (6 bases). The CDR3 loop spans 14 amino acids. Germline CDR1 and CDR2: SGHTA and FQGNSA. The V end was cut by 4 bases, the J end by 4 bases, with 13 bases between.

This clonotype was counted once. Being one base from a much bigger clone, this may be a read error. The gene calls are TRBV2 and TRBJ2-1, with D possibly being TRBD2 (6 bases). CDR3 length: 12 amino acids. V was pared by 7 bases and J by 13 bases, with 17 bases between. CDR1 SNHLY and CDR2 FYNNEI come from the germline V gene. CDR3 coding DNA: TGTGCCAGCACGGTAGAGGAGGCGGGACAGTTCTTC. Translating gives CASTVEEAGQFF.

Of note for this clonotype: An end of the junction does not agree with germline; a read error may underlie this. V usage is TRBV4-1 and J usage is TRBJ2-7; the match to TRBD2 covers 14 bases. This CDR3 is built from 17 residues. The germline V gene encodes CDR1 MGHRA and CDR2 YSYEKL. The CDR3 spells CASSHGLAGGLGYEQYF. The CDR3 DNA reads as TGTGCCAGCAGCCATGGACTAGCGGGAGGCTTGGGCTACGAGCAGTACTTC.

Comment on this clonotype: A clone one base away is much larger, so this may be a read error. V and J are TRBV6-1 and TRBJ1-6; tentative D call: TRBD1 (5 bases). V was cut by 2 bases and J by 9 bases, with 11 bases left in between. From germline, CDR1 is MNHNS and CDR2 SASEGT. This CDR3 contains 14 residues. CDR3 in amino acids: CASSESHGGSPLHF. The CDR3, as DNA: TGTGCCAGCAGTGAAAGTCACGGGGGTTCACCCCTCCACTTT.

With respect to this clonotype: The conserved closing phenylalanine or tryptophan is absent in this CDR3, likely reflecting a read error. The chain combines TRBV29-1 with TRBJ2-5; 8 positions match TRBD1. The V and J ends lost 8 bases and 3 bases, in that order; junction bases with no gene match: 11. The CDR3 has 14 residues. CDR1 is SQVTM and CDR2 is ANQGSEA in the germline V gene. CDR3 coding DNA: TGCAGCATGTCCAGGGGGCTGGCCGAAGAGACCCAGTACTGT. Protein: CSMSRGLAEETQYC.

In this sample, this clonotype turned up once. The J gene is TRBJ2-3, the V gene TRBV6-5, with D unresolved. This CDR3 region has 14 residues. Looked up from germline, CDR1 is MNHEY and CDR2 is SVGAGI. V lost 6 bases, J lost 4 bases, and 14 bases lay in between. CDR3 amino acids: CASSRGRDADTQYF. Here the CDR3 DNA reads TGTGCCAGCAGCAGAGGACGAGACGCAGATACGCAGTATTTT.

This clonotype has just one count. No conserved phenylalanine or tryptophan ends this CDR3, so it is likely a read error. The chain employs TRBV11-2 and TRBJ2-1; D is perhaps TRBD2 (6 bases). This CDR3 has 14 amino acids. Germline V gene sequence: CDR1 SGHAT, CDR2 FQNNGV. The V and J ends lost 6 bases and 12 bases respectively, with 21 bases between them. CDR3 residues: CASSSAGPGNVQFS. The CDR3 coding sequence is TGTGCCAGCAGTTCAGCGGGCCCTGGGAACGTGCAGTTCTCC.

This clonotype was seen just once. The CDR3 carries no conserved terminal phenylalanine or tryptophan, so it likely arises from a read error. CDR3 nucleotide sequence: TGTGCTAGCAGCTCCAGACAGGCTTCGAACACCGGGGATCTGTTTCTT. Translation gives CASSSRQASNTGDLFL. V gene TRBV11-2 combines with J gene TRBJ2-2, with D tentatively TRBD1 (6 bases). CDR3 length equals 16 residues. Germline V gene lookup returns CDR1 SGHAT and CDR2 FQNNGV.

Comment on this clonotype: A read error may account for a junction end that differs from germline. V is TRBV12-3 or TRBV12-4 and J is TRBJ2-7; TRBD2 aligns across 9 bases. The CDR3 is made up of 13 amino acids. CDR3 amino acids: CASSIAGVSEQYF. CDR3 nucleotide sequence: TGTGCCAGCAGTATAGCGGGAGTCAGCGAACAGTACTTC.

The rearrangement links TRBV29-1 to TRBJ1-5; the match to TRBD1 covers 9 bases. TRBJ2-3 explains the end of the DNA better; the J call may be wrong. Germline V lookup: CDR1 SQVTM, CDR2 ANQGSEA. The CDR3 runs 13 residues. The CDR3 spells CSVVQGANRPQYF. The CDR3 DNA follows: TGCAGCGTTGTACAGGGGGCAAATCGGCCCCAGTATTTT.

At least ten counts were recorded for this clonotype. V is TRBV14 and J is TRBJ2-5; 12 bases are shared with TRBD2. After removal of 1 base from V and 5 bases from J, the junction contained 2 bases not matched to a gene. The CDR3 consists of 15 residues. Germline CDR1 reads SGHDN; CDR2 reads FVKESK. CDR3 bases: TGTGCCAGCAGCCAAGGGACTAGCGGGATCGAGACCCAGTACTTC. Residues: CASSQGTSGIETQYF.

To note about this clonotype: A much larger clone sits a single nucleotide away, making a read error possible. CDR3 coding DNA: TGCGCCAGCAGCCTACTACGGGGTACCTACGAGCAGTACTTC. Encoded protein: CASSLLRGTYEQYF. V is TRBV5-1 and J is TRBJ2-7, with TRBD2 as a possible D gene (5 bases). Germline V CDR1 and CDR2: SGHRS, YFSETQ. Trimming removed 4 bases from V and 2 bases from J, with 13 bases in between. This CDR3 is built from 14 residues.

V usage is TRBV2 and J usage is TRBJ1-4; D gene unclear. The CDR3 runs to 15 residues. Trimming cost V 0 bases and J 8 bases, with 13 bases left between them. The germline V gene encodes CDR1 SNHLY and CDR2 FYNNEI. CDR3 sequence (DNA): TGTGCCAGCAGTGAAGCAGGGCCTACCGGGGAAAAACTGTTTTTT. Translation gives CASSEAGPTGEKLFF.